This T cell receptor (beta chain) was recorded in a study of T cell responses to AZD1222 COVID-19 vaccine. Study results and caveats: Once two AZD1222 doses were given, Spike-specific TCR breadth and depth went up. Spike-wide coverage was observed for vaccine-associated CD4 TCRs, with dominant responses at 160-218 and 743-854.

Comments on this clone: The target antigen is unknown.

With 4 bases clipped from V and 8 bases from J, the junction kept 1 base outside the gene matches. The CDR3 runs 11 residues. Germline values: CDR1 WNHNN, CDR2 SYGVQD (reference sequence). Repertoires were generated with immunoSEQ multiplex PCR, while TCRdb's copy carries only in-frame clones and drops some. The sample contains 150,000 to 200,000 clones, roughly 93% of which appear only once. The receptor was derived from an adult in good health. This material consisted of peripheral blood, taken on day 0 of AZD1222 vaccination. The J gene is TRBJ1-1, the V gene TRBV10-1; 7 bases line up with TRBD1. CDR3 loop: CASSGQGEAFF. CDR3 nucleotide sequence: TGCGCCAGCAGTGGACAGGGCGAAGCTTTCTTT.